The TCR beta chain described here comes from a study of identical twins. MiXCR, applied by TCRdb to the 5' RACE reads, yields one record per CDR3 protein. The repertoire holds around 280,000 distinct CDR3 sequences, with about 8.3% as singletons. The length of the CDR3 is 14 residues. The V end was cut by 5 bases, the J end by 1 base, with 9 bases between. Germline V gene sequence: CDR1 MNHNS, CDR2 SASEGT. The same specimen was also included in a second study, on yellow fever vaccine responses in identical twins.

This sequence was found in a woman aged 18-30 years in good health. Material for sequencing was memory (CD45RO+) T cells sorted from blood. The chain uses TRBV6-1 and TRBJ1-5; D unresolved. The CDR3 DNA sequence: TGTGCCAGCAGTCCCCTTTTGAGCAATCAGCCCCAGCATTTT. Protein product: CASSPLLSNQPQHF.